This T cell receptor beta chain was recorded in a study of shared clonotypes between healthy human individuals. Trimming took 0 bases from V and 5 from J, leaving 5 bases between them. CDR3 size: 12 residues. Germline loops: CDR1 WNHNN, CDR2 SYGVQD (reference sequence). Comments on this clone: The target antigen is unknown.

General study points: Between four donors, naive CD4 clonotypes were shared at a level of approximately 5%. Compared with memory subsets, naive subsets generally had larger estimated richness.

Generated by immunoSEQ multiplex PCR, the TCRdb table keeps only in-frame clones and is missing some. The sample includes millions of clones, approximately 94% seen only once; the top ten take roughly 0.15%. The V gene is TRBV10-1, the J gene TRBJ2-7; D unresolved. The TCR comes from a young man in good health. Sequencing was done on a sample of naive CD4+ T cells sorted from blood. The sample's subset: CD45RA+ positively selected. In nucleotides, the CDR3 is TGCGCCAGCAGTGAGTCTCCCAACGAGCAGTACTTC. Its translation is CASSESPNEQYF.